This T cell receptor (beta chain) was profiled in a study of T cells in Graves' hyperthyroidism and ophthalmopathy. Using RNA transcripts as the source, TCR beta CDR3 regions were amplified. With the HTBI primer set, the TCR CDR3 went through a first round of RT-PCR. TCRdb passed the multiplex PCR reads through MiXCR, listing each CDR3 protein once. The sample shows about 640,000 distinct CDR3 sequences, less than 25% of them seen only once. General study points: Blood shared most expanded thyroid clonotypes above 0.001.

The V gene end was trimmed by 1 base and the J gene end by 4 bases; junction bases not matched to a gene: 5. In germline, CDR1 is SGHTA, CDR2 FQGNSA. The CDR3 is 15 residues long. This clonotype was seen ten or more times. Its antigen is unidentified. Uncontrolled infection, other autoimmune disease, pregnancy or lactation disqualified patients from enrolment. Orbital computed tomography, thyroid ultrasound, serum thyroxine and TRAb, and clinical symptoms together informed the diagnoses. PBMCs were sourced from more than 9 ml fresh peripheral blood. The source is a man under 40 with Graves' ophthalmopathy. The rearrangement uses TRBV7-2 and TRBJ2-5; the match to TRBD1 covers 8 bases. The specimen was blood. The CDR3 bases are TGTGCCAGCAGCTTAGTTTCTACAGGGGGAGAGACCCAGTACTTC. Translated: CASSLVSTGGETQYF. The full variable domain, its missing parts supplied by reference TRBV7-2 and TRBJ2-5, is GAGVSQSPSNKVTEKGKDVELRCDPISGHTALYWYRQSLGQGLEFLIYFQGNSAPDKSGLPSDRFSAERTGGSVSTLTIQRTQQEDSAVYLCASSLVSTGGETQYFGPGTRLLVL.